This TCR beta chain stems from a study of blood T cell repertoires in COVID-19. Whole-study context: Sample material is recorded as cDNA or gDNA derived from T cells, B-cell-depleted T cells, or PBMCs.

The CDR3 length is 17 residues. CDR1 is SEHNR, CDR2 FQNEAQ, per germline (reference sequence). The junction had 8 bases not matched to a gene; V was cut back by 5 bases and J by 3 bases. In the authors' workflow: By means of reference gene primer amplification, nucleated cell counts were estimated. The protocol was immunoSEQ multiplex PCR, while the TCRdb copy is restricted to in-frame clones and leaves out a portion. The DNA was the basis for D and trimming; V, J and clone size are from that table. Seen here are under 300,000 clones, roughly 84% observed once, and the top ten hold over 1.5%. The chain has TRBV7-9 and TRBJ2-3; 13 bases line up with TRBD2. Sequencing input: peripheral blood. The sequence derives from a woman between 35 and 50 years old who had recovered from COVID-19. CDR3 protein: CASSPSWTSGGTDTQYF. CDR3 in DNA: TGTGCCAGCAGCCCCTCGTGGACTAGCGGGGGTACAGATACGCAGTATTTT.